These 8 T cell receptor beta chains were all obtained from the same sample, sequenced in a study of cytomegalovirus exposure and HLA in healthy donors (dated 2017 in TCRdb). The receptor library was made with the immunoSEQ multiplex PCR assay. For the multiplex PCR, a mixture combining 60 forward primers for TCR Vbeta segments and 13 reverse primers for TCR Jbeta segments was used. What TCRdb holds here is the immuneACCESS table cut down to in-frame rearrangements. Part of the clones is not present; checked against another copy, under half of the missing clones reflect an unresolved V gene, and the others are unexplained. Within this sample are some 180,000 clones, with around 87% of them counted one time only. Together, the top ten hold 1.1% of the sample. Material for sequencing was PBMCs. The receptors were sampled from a boy under 10 years old in good health and CMV-seronegative.

The rearrangement uses TRBV25-1 and TRBJ1-5, with 7 bases that match TRBD1. The CDR3 has 14 amino acids. V shed 4 bases, J shed 2 bases, and the junction held 2 bases outside the gene matches. Germline values: CDR1 MGHDK, CDR2 SYGVNS. The CDR3 loop reads CASSGQGGNQPQHF. For the CDR3, the DNA is TGTGCCAGCAGTGGACAGGGTGGCAATCAGCCCCAGCATTTT. The whole variable domain, filled in from reference TRBV25-1 and TRBJ1-5, reads EADIYQTPRYLVIGTGKKITLECSQTMGHDKMYWYQQDPGMELHLIHYSYGVNSTEKGDLSSESTVSRIRTEHFPLTLESARPSHTSQYLCASSGQGGNQPQHFGDGTRLSIL.

This clone was seen just once. At one end the junction does not follow the germline gene, possibly because of a read error. The chain joins TRBV4-1 to TRBJ2-6, with a weak D call TRBD1 (6 bases). The CDR3 is made up of 16 amino acids. Germline V gene lookup returns CDR1 MGHRA and CDR2 YSYEKL. The CDR3 bases are TGCGCCAGCAGCCAAGCACAGGGAGCTGGGGCCAGCGTCCTGACTTTC. This codes for CASSQAQGAGASVLTF.

This chain links TRBV7-9 with TRBJ1-1; no clear D gene. The V and J ends lost 2 bases and 1 base respectively, with 5 bases between them. The CDR3 sequence is 13 residues long. From germline, CDR1 is SEHNR and CDR2 FQNEAQ (reference sequence). The CDR3 nucleotides are TGTGCCAGCAGCTTAACGGGGAACACTGAAGCTTTCTTT. Its protein product is CASSLTGNTEAFF.

This sequence joins TRBV18 and TRBJ1-5; D ambiguous. The germline V and J ends were trimmed by 6 bases and 0 bases, with 12 bases remaining between them. The CDR3 is made up of 15 amino acids. Germline V gene lookup returns CDR1 KGHSH and CDR2 LQKENI. The CDR3 loop is CASSQFSVSNQPQHF. The CDR3 DNA reads TGTGCCAGCTCCCAGTTCAGTGTTAGCAATCAGCCCCAGCATTTT. The full variable domain, in which reference TRBV18 and TRBJ1-5 provide the parts outside the CDR3, is NAGVMQNPRHLVRRRGQEARLRCSPMKGHSHVYWYRQLPEEGLKFMVYLQKENIIDESGMPKERFSAEFPKEGPSILRIQQVVRGDSAAYFCASSQFSVSNQPQHFGDGTRLSIL.

This clone was counted once. The V gene is TRBV7-3, the J gene TRBJ2-1; the match to TRBD1 covers 10 bases. The V gene end was trimmed by 5 bases and the J gene end by 3 bases; junction bases not matched to a gene: 7. The CDR3 is made up of 16 amino acids. Looked up from germline, CDR1 is SGHTA and CDR2 is FQGTGA. The DNA of the CDR3 is TGTGCCAGCAGCCGGACCGGGACAGGGGACTACAATGAGCAGTTCTTC. This sequence encodes CASSRTGTGDYNEQFF.

The chain couples TRBV10-3 to TRBJ1-1, with TRBD1 matching over 7 bases. V shed 7 bases, J shed 1 base, and the junction held 12 bases outside the gene matches. Germline V CDR1 and CDR2: ENHRY, SYGVKD. The CDR3 is 16 residues long. CDR3 DNA: TGTGCCATCAAGCGAGGTGGGCAGGGGGGGAACACTGAAGCTTTCTTT. Amino acid sequence: CAIKRGGQGGNTEAFF.

V is TRBV7-6 and J is TRBJ1-4; a possible D gene is TRBD1 (6 bases). The V end was cut by 4 bases, the J end by 5 bases, with 14 bases between. Germline CDR1 SGHVS, CDR2 FNYEAQ. The CDR3 sequence is 15 residues long. The CDR3 reads CASSSNRAPNEKLFF. CDR3 nucleotide sequence: TGTGCCAGCAGCTCGAACAGGGCCCCAAATGAAAAACTGTTTTTT.

The CDR3 region has the DNA TGTGCCAGTAGCGGGAGACAGATAAACATTCAGTACTTC. Its protein product is CASSGRQINIQYF. This sequence joins TRBV19 and TRBJ2-4; D perhaps matches TRBD2 (6 bases). This CDR3 is built from 13 residues. V was trimmed by 6 bases and J by 6 bases, leaving 12 bases between them. Germline lookup yields CDR1 LNHDA and CDR2 SQIVND (reference sequence).